One T cell receptor (beta chain) is described in this entry. In the authors' methods: Reference gene primer amplification yielded estimated nucleated cell counts. Assay used: immunoSEQ multiplex PCR; TCRdb lists only in-frame clones, some missing. V, J and clone size derive from that table, while D and trimming were established from the DNA sequence. The table has more than 300,000 clones, 70% to 90% seen once; the top ten hold approximately 1.8%. The data derive from a study of blood T cell repertoires in COVID-19. Overall study context: T cells, B-cell-depleted T cells, or PBMCs supplied cDNA or gDNA.

The CDR3 extends over 14 amino acids. V lost 4 bases and J lost 9, with 18 bases in between. The V gene's germline CDR1 is LGHNT and CDR2 FRNRAP. Seattle-derived patients entered the study during active infection and were followed longitudinally. V is TRBV12-5 and J is TRBJ1-1, with D tentatively TRBD1 (6 bases). Sequencing used peripheral blood. This receptor was obtained from a young woman with COVID-19, enrolled during active disease. The CDR3 DNA reads as TGTGCTAGTGGTTCCCTAGGGCCCGGGGACAAAGCTTTCTTT. This translates into CASGSLGPGDKAFF.